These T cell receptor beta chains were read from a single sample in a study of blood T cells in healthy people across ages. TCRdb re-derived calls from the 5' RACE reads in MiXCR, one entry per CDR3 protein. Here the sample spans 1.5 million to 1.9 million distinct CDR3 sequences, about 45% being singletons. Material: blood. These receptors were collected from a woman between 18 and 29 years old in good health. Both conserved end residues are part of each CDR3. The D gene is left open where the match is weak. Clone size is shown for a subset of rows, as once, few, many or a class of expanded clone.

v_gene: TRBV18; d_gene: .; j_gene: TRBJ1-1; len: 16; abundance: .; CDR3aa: CASSPLPDKENTEAFF; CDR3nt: TGTGCCAGCTCACCCCTCCCCGACAAGGAGAACACTGAAGCTTTCTTT
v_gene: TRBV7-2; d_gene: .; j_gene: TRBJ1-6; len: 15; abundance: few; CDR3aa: CASRFIGSYNSPLHF; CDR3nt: TGTGCCAGCAGATTTATAGGCTCCTATAATTCACCCCTCCACTTT
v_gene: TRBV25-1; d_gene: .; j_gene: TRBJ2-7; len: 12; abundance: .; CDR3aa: CASSDGQSVGYF; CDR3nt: TGTGCCAGCAGTGACGGACAGTCTGTGGGGTACTTC
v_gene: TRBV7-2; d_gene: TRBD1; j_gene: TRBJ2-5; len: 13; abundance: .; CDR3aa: CASNPQGAKTQYF; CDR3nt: TGTGCCAGCAACCCACAGGGGGCAAAGACCCAGTACTTC
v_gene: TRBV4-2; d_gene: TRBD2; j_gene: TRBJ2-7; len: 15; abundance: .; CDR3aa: CASSQGSGEVEEQYF; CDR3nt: TGTGCCAGCAGCCAAGGGAGCGGGGAAGTTGAAGAGCAGTACTTC
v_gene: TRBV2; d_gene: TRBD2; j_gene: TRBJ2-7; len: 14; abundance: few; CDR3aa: CGTRTTSGNYEQYF; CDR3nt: TGTGGGACGCGGACCACTAGCGGGAACTACGAGCAGTACTTC
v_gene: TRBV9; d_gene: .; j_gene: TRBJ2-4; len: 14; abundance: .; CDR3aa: CASSGEGGKNIQYF; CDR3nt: TGTGCCAGCAGTGGAGAGGGCGGCAAAAACATTCAGTACTTC
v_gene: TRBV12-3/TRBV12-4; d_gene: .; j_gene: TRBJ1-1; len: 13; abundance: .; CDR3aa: CASRWDGDTEAFF; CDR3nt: TGTGCCAGCAGGTGGGACGGTGACACTGAAGCTTTCTTT
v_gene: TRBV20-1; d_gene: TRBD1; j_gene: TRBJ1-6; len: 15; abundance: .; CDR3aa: CSAISGTGHNSPLHF; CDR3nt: TGCAGTGCTATTTCCGGGACAGGTCATAATTCACCCCTCCACTTT
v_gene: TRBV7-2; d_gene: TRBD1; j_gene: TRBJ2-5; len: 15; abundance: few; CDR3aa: CASSLVGRGLETQYF; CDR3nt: TGTGCCAGCAGCTTAGTTGGCAGGGGGCTGGAGACCCAGTACTTC
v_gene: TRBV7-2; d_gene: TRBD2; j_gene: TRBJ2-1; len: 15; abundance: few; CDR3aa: CASSLLAGVSNEQFF; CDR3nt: TGTGCCAGCAGTCTGCTAGCGGGAGTGTCCAATGAGCAGTTCTTC
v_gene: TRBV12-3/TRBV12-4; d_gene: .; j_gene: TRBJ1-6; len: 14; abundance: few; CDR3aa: CASSLLGGNSPLHF; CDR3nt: TGTGCCAGCAGTTTATTGGGGGGCAATTCACCCCTCCACTTT
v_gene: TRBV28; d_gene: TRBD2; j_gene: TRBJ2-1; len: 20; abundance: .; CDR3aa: CASSPSGLAGVRRSYNEQFF; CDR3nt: TGTGCCAGCAGTCCGAGTGGACTAGCGGGAGTCAGGAGGTCCTACAATGAGCAGTTCTTC
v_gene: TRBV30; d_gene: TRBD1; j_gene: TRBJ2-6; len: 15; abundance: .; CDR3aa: CAWTSDRAGANVLTF; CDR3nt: TGTGCCTGGACCTCCGACAGGGCTGGGGCCAACGTCCTGACTTTC
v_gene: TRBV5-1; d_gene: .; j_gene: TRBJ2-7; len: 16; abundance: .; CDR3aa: CASSLGPGSSYNEQYF; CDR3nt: TGCGCCAGCAGCTTGGGGCCGGGAAGCTCCTACAATGAGCAGTACTTC
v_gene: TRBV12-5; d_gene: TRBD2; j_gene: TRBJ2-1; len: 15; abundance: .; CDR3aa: CASGRESGAYNEQFF; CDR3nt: TGTGCTAGTGGCCGAGAAAGCGGGGCCTACAATGAGCAGTTCTTC
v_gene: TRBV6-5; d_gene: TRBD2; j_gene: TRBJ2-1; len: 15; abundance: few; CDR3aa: CASSTLASGGSGQFF; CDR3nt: TGTGCCAGCAGCACCCTTGCTAGCGGGGGATCAGGGCAGTTCTTC
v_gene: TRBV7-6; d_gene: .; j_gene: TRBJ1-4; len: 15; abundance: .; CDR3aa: CASSLGGTVEEKLFF; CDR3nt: TGCGCCAGCAGCTTAGGGGGGACGGTGGAGGAAAAACTGTTTTTT
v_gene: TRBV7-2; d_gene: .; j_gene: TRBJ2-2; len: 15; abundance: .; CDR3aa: CASSREGASTGGLFF; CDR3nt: TGTGCCAGCAGCCGAGAAGGTGCCTCAACCGGGGGGCTGTTTTTT
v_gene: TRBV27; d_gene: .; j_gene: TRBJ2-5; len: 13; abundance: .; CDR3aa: CASSFFQGETQYF; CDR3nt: TGTGCCAGCAGTTTCTTCCAGGGGGAGACCCAGTACTTC
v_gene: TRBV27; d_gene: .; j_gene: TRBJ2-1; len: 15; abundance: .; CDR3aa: CASSLTGLPIYEQFF; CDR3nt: TGTGCCAGCAGTTTAACGGGACTCCCTATCTATGAGCAGTTCTTC
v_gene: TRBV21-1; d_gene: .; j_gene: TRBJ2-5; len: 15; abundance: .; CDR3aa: CASSKETFSYNEQYF; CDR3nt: TGTGCCAGCAGCAAGGAAACCTTCTCCTACAATGAGCAGTACTTC
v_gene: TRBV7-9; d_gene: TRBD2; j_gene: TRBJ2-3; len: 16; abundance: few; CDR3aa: CASSPRSGGGTDTQYF; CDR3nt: TGTGCCAGCAGCCCCCGGAGCGGGGGTGGGACAGATACGCAGTATTTT
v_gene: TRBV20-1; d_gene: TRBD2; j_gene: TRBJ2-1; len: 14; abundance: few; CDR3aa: CSAPSGILSNEQFF; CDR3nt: TGCAGTGCGCCTAGCGGGATTCTATCCAATGAGCAGTTCTTC
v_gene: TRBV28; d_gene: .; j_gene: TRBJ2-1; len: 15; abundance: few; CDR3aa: CASSYQGFSYNEQFF; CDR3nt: TGTGCCAGCAGTTATCAGGGTTTCTCCTACAATGAGCAGTTCTTC
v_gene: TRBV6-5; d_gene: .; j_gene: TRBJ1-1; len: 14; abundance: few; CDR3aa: CASSYSETGTEAFF; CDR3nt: TGTGCCAGCAGTTACTCGGAGACGGGCACTGAAGCTTTCTTT
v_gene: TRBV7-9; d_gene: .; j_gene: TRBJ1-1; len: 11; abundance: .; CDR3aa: CASSQDGEAFF; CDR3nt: TGTGCCAGCAGCCAGGACGGTGAAGCTTTCTTT
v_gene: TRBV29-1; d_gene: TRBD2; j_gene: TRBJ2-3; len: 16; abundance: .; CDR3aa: CSAVSASGRITDTQYF; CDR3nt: TGCAGCGCTGTAAGCGCTAGCGGGAGGATCACAGATACGCAGTATTTT
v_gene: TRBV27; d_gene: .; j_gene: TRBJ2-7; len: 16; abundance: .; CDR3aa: CASSPTPGPRTYEQYF; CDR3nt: TGTGCCAGCAGTCCCACTCCAGGGCCCCGGACCTACGAGCAGTACTTC
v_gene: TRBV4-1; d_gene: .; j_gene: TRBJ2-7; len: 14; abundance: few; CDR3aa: CASSQGQYLSEQYF; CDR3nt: TGCGCCAGCAGCCAAGGACAGTACCTCTCCGAGCAGTACTTC
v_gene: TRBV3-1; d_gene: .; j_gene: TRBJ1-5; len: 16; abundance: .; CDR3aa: CASSQGGGFSNQPQHF; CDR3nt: TGTGCCAGCAGCCAAGGCGGCGGATTTAGCAATCAGCCCCAGCATTTT
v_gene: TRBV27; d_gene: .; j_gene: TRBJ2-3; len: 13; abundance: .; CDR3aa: CAGRLIDSGTQYF; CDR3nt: TGTGCCGGCAGACTTATCGACAGTGGAACGCAGTATTTT
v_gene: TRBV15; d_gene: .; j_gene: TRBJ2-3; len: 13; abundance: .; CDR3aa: CATSLRFGDTQYF; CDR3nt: TGTGCCACCAGCCTCCGATTCGGAGATACGCAGTATTTT
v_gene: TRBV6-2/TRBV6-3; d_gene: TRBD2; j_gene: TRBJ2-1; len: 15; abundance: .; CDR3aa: CASSQPSGGFNEQFF; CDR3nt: TGTGCCAGCAGCCAACCTAGCGGGGGGTTTAATGAGCAGTTCTTC
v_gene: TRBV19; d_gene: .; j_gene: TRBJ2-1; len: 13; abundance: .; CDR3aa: CASMDLSYNEQFF; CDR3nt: TGTGCCAGTATGGACCTCTCCTACAATGAGCAGTTCTTC
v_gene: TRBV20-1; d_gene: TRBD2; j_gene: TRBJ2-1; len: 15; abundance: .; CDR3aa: CSAITSGDSYNEQFF; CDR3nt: TGCAGTGCCATCACTAGCGGGGACTCCTACAATGAGCAGTTCTTC
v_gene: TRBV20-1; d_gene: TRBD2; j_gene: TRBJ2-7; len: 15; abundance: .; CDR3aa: CSAPSWGTSSDEQYF; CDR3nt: TGCAGTGCTCCCTCTTGGGGGACTAGTTCCGACGAGCAGTACTTC
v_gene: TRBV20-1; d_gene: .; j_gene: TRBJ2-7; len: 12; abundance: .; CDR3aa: CSAEPSTYEQYF; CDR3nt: TGCAGTGCGGAACCTAGTACCTACGAGCAGTACTTC
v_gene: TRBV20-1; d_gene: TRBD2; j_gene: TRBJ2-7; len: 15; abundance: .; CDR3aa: CSASSGGGSSYEQYF; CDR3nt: TGCAGTGCTAGCAGCGGCGGGGGGAGCTCCTACGAGCAGTACTTC
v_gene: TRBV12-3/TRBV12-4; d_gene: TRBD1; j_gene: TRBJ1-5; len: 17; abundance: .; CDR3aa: CASSISGGPYSNQPQHF; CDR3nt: TGTGCCAGCAGTATATCAGGGGGCCCCTATAGCAATCAGCCCCAGCATTTT
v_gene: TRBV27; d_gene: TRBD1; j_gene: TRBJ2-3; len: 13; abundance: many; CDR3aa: CATAQGDTDTQYF; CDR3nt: TGTGCCACCGCACAGGGGGACACAGATACGCAGTATTTT
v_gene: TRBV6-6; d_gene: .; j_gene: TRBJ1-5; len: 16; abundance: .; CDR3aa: CASSLLVLGSGQPQHF; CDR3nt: TGTGCCAGCAGTCTTCTTGTTCTGGGGTCAGGTCAGCCCCAGCATTTT
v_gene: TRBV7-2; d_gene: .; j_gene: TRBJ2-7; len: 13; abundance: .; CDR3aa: CASSRDRSVWQYF; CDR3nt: TGTGCCAGCAGCCGGGACCGATCAGTATGGCAGTACTTC
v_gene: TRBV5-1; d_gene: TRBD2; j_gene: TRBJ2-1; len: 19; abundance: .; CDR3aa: CASSFFSGRAWGSYNEQFF; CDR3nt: TGCGCCAGCAGCTTTTTTAGCGGGAGGGCTTGGGGCTCCTACAATGAGCAGTTCTTC
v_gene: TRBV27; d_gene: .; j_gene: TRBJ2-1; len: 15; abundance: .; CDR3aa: CASSFLEGLYDEQFF; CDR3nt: TGTGCCAGCAGTTTTCTGGAGGGGCTCTACGATGAGCAGTTCTTC
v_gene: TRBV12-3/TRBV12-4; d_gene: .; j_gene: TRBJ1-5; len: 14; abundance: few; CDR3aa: CASTWGAGNQPQHF; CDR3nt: TGTGCCAGCACTTGGGGGGCTGGCAATCAGCCCCAGCATTTT
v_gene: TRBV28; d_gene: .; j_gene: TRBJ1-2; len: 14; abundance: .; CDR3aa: CASRVDGGRYGYTF; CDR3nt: TGTGCCAGCAGGGTAGACGGGGGCCGCTATGGCTACACCTTC
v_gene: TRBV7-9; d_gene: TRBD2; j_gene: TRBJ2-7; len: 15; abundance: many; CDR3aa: CASSPPTSGTYEQYF; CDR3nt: TGTGCCAGCAGCCCTCCGACTAGCGGAACCTACGAGCAGTACTTC
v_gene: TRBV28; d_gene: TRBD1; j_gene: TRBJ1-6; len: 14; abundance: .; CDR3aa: CASRFRDRVSPLHF; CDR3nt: TGTGCCAGCAGATTCAGGGACAGGGTTTCACCCCTCCACTTT
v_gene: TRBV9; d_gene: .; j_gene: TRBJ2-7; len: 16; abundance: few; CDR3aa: CASSVSPNRAGHEQYF; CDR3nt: TGTGCCAGCAGCGTATCTCCTAACAGGGCGGGCCACGAGCAGTACTTC